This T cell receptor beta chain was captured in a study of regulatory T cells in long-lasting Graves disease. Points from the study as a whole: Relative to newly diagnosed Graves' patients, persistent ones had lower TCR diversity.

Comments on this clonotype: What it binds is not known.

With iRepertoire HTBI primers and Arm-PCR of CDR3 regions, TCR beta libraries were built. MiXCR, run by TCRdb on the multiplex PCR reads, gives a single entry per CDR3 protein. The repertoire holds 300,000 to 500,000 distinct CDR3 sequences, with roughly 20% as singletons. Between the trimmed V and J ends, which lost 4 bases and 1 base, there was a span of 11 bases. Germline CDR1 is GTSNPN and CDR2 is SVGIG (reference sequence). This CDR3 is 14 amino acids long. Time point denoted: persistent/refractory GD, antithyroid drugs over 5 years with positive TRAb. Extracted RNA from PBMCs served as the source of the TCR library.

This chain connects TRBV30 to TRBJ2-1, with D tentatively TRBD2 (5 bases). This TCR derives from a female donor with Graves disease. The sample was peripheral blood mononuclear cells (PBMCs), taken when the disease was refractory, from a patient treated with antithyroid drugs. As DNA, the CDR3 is TGTGCCTGGAAGGACTTCGCGTCCTACAATGAGCAGTTCTTC. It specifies CAWKDFASYNEQFF.